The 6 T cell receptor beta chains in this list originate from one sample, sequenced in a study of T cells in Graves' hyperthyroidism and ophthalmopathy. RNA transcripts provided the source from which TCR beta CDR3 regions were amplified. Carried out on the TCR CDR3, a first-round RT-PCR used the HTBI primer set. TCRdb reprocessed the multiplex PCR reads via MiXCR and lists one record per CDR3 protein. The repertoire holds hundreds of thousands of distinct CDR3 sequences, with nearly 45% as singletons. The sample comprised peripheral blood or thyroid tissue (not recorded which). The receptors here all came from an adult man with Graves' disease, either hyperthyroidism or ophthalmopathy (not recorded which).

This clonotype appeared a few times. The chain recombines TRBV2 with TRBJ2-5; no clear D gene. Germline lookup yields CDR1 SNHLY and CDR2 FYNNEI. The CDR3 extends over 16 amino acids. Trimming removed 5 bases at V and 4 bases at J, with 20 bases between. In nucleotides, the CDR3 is TGTGCCAGCAGTACTCAGGTTTGGGCGGTAGGAGAGACCCAGTACTTC. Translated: CASSTQVWAVGETQYF.

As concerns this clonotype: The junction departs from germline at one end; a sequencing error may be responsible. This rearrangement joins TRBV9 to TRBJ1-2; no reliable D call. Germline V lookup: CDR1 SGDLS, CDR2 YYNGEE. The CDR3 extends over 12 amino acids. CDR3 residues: CASSAWMDGHTF. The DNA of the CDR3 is TGTGCCAGCAGCGCCTGGATGGATGGCCACACCTTC. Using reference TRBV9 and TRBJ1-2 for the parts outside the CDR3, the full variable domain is DSGVTQTPKHLITATGQRVTLRCSPRSGDLSVYWYQQSLDQGLQFLIQYYNGEERAKGNILERFSAQQFPDLHSELNLSSLELGDSALYFCASSAWMDGHTFGSGTRLTVV.

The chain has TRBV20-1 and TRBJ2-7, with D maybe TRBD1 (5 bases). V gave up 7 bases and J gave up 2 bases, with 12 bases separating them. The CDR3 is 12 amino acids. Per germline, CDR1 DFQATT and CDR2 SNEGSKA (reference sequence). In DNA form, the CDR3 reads TGCAGTGTCCCAGACAGTCCCTACGAGCAGTACTTC. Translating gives CSVPDSPYEQYF.

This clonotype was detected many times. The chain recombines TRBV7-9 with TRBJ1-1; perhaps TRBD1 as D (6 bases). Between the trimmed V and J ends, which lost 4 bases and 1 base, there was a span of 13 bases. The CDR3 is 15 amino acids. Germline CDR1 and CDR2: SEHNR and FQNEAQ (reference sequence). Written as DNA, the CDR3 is TGTGCCAGCAGCTCCCCAACAGGGTCGAACACTGAAGCTTTCTTT. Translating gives CASSSPTGSNTEAFF.

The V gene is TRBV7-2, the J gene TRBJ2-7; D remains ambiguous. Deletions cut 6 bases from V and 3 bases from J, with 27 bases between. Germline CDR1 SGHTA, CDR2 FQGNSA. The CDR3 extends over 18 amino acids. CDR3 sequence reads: CASSLYYRPSLRHYEQYF. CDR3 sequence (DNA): TGTGCCAGCAGTCTATATTACCGGCCCAGCCTAAGACACTACGAGCAGTACTTC.

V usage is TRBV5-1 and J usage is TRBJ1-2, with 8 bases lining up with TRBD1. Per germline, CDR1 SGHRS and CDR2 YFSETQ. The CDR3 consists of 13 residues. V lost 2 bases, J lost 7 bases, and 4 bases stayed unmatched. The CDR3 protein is CASSFQGASGYTF. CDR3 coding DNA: TGCGCCAGCAGCTTTCAGGGGGCGAGTGGCTACACCTTC.